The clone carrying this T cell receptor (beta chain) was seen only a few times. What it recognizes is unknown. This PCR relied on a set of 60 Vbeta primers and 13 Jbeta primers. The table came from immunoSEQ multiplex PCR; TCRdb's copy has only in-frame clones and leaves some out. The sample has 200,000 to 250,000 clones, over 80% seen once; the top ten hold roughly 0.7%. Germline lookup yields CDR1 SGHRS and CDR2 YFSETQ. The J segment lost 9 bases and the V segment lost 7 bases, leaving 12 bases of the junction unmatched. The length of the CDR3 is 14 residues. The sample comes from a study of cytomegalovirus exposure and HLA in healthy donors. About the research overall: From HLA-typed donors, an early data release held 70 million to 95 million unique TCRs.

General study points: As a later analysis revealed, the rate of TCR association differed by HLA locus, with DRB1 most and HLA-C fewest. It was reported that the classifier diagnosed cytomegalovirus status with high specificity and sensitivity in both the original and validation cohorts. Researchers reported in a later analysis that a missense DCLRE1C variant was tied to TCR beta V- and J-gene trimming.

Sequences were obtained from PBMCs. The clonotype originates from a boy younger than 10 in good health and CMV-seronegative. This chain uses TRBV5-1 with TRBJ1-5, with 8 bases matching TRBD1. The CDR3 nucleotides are TGCGCCAGCGCTTCCGGGACAGGAGATACGCCCCAGCATTTT. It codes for CASASGTGDTPQHF.